The source of this TCR beta chain is a study of blood T cells in healthy people across ages. Germline CDR1 KGHDR, CDR2 SFDVKD. CDR3 length: 14 residues. Points on this clonotype: Its target is unknown.

Together with a sample-barcoded 5' primer, a J-beta primer mix was included in a second PCR lasting about 6 to 12 cycles. TCRdb re-analysed the 5' RACE reads in MiXCR, keeping a single row per CDR3 protein. The table has about 1.8 million distinct CDR3 sequences, 40% to 55% seen once; the top ten hold more than 2%. Study results and limitations: When set beside aged donors, long-lived donors presented more naive CD4+ cells and higher diversity.

This TCR derives from a woman in her 40s in good health. V and J are TRBV24-1 and TRBJ2-7; D is unclear. The J call is in doubt because the DNA end fits TRBJ2-5 better. The sequenced sample consisted of blood. The DNA of the CDR3 is TGTGCCACCAGTGACCTGGGAACTGGCGAGACCCAGTACTTC. Translated, it gives CATSDLGTGETQYF.